This TCR beta chain was sequenced during a study of monozygotic twins with inflammatory bowel disease. The CDR3 extends over 17 amino acids. CDR1 and CDR2 from the germline V gene are LGHNA and YSLEER. TCRdb reprocessed the 5' RACE reads, keeping one entry per CDR3 protein, no DNA. The sample table sets out 400,000 to 500,000 distinct CDR3 sequences. The receptor was derived from a human donor with ulcerative colitis or Crohn's disease, or a healthy co-twin of an affected twin (not recorded which). This sequence joins TRBV4-3 and TRBJ2-6; TCRdb designates TRBD1, a call that cannot be tested without DNA. Material: blood. CDR3 sequence: CASSQAVPPSGANVLTF.